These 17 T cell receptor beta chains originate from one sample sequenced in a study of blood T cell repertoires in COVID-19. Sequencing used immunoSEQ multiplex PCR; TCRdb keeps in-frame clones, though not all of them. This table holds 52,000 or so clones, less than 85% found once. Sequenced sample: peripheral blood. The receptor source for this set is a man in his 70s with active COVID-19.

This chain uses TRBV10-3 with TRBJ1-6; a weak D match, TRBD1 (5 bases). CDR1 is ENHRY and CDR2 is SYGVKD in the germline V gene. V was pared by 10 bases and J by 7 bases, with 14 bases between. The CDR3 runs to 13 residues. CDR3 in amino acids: CATTPGVNSPLHF. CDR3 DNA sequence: TGTGCCACCACCCCGGGGGTAAATTCACCCCTCCACTTT.

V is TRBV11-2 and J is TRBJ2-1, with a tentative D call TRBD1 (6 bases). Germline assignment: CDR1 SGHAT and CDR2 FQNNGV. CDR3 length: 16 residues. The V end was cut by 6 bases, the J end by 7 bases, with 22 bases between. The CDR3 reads CASSYTGTSTANEQFF. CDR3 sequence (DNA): TGTGCCAGCAGTTATACCGGGACATCGACGGCGAATGAGCAGTTCTTC.

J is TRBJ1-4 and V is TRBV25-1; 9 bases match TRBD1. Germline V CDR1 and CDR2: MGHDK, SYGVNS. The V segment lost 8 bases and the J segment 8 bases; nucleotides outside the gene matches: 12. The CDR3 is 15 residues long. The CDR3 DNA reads TGTGCCAGCGGTACAGGGGGCAGTTGGGAAGAAAAACTGTTTTTT. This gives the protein CASGTGGSWEEKLFF.

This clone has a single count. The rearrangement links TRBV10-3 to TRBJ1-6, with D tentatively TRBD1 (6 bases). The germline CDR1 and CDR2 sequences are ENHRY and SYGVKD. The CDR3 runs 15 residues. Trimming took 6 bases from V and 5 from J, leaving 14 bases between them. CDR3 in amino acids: CAIREGQYDNSPLHF. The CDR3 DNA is TGTGCCATCAGAGAAGGACAGTACGATAATTCACCCCTCCACTTT.

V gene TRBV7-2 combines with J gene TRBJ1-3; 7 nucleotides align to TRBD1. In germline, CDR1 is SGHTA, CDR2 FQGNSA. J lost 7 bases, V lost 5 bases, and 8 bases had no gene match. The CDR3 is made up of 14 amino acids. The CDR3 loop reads CASSLPTGTNTIYF. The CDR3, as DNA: TGTGCCAGCAGCCTCCCGACAGGGACCAACACCATATATTTT.

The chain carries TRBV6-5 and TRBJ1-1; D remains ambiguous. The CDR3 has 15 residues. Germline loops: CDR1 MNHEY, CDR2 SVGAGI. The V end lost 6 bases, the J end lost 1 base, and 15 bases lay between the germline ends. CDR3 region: CASSLPGGQNTEAFF. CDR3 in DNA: TGTGCCAGCAGCCTACCCGGAGGGCAGAACACTGAAGCTTTCTTT.

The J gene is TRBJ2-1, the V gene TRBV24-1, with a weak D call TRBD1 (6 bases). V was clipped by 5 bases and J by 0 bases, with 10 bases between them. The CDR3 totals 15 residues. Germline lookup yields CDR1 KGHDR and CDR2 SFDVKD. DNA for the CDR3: TGTGCCACCAGTGCCGGGGACACCTCCTACAATGAGCAGTTCTTC. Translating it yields CATSAGDTSYNEQFF.

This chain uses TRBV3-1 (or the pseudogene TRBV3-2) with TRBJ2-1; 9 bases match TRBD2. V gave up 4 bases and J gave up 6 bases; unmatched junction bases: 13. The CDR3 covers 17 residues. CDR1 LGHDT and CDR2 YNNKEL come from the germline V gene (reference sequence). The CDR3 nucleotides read TGTGCCAGCAGCCCGGCCCGCCGCGGGAGGGCCGGCAATGAGCAGTTCTTC. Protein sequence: CASSPARRGRAGNEQFF.

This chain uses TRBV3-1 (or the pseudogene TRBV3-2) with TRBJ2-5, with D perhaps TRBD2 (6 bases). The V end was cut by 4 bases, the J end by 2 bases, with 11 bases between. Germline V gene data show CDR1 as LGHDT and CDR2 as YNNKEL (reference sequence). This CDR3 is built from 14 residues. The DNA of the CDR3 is TGTGCCAGCAGCCTCCGGACTACACAAGAGACCCAGTACTTC. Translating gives CASSLRTTQETQYF.

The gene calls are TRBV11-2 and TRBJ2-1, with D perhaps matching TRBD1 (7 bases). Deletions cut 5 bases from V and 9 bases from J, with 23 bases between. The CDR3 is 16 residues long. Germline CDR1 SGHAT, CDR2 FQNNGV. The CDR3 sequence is CASSLQGGGTIGEQFF. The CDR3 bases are TGTGCCAGCAGCCTCCAGGGGGGAGGTACTATAGGTGAGCAGTTCTTC. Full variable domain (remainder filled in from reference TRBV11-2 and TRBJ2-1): EAGVAQSPRYKIIEKRQSVAFWCNPISGHATLYWYQQILGQGPKLLIQFQNNGVVDDSQLPKDRFSAERLKGVDSTLKIQPAKLEDSAVYLCASSLQGGGTIGEQFFGPGTRLTVL.

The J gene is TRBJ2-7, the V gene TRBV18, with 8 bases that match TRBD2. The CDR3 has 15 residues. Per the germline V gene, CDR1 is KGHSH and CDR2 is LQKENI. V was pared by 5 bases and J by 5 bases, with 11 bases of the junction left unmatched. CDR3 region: CASSAKISGSNEQYF. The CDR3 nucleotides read TGTGCCAGCTCAGCCAAAATAAGCGGGAGTAACGAGCAGTACTTC.

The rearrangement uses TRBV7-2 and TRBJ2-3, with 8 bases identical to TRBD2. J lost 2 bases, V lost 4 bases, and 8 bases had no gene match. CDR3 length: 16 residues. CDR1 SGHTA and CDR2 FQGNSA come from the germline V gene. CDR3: CASSSGTSASTDTQYF. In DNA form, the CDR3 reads TGTGCCAGCAGCTCCGGGACTAGTGCCTCCACAGATACGCAGTATTTT.

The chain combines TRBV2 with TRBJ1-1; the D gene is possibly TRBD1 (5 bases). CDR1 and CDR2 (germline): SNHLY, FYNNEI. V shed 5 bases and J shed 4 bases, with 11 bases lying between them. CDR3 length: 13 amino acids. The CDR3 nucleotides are TGTGCCAGCAGTTTAGGGGTCATCACTGAAGCTTTCTTT. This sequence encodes CASSLGVITEAFF.

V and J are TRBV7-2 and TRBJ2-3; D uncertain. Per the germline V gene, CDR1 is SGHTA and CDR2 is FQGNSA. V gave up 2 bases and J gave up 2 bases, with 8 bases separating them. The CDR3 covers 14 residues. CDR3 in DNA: TGTGCCAGCAGCTTATATCTCCCCACAGATACGCAGTATTTT. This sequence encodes CASSLYLPTDTQYF. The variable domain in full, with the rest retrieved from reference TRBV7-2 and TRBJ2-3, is GAGVSQSPSNKVTEKGKDVELRCDPISGHTALYWYRQSLGQGLEFLIYFQGNSAPDKSGLPSDRFSAERTGGSVSTLTIQRTQQEDSAVYLCASSLYLPTDTQYFGPGTRLTVL.

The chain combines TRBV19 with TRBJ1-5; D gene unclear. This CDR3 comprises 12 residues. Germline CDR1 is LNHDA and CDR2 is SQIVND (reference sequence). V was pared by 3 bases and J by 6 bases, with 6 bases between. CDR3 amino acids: CASSIERQPQHF. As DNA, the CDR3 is TGTGCCAGTAGTATTGAGCGTCAGCCCCAGCATTTT. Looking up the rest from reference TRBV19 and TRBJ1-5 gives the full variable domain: DGGITQSPKYLFRKEGQNVTLSCEQNLNHDAMYWYRQDPGQGLRLIYYSQIVNDFQKGDIAEGYSVSREKKESFPLTVTSAQKNPTAFYLCASSIERQPQHFGDGTRLSIL.

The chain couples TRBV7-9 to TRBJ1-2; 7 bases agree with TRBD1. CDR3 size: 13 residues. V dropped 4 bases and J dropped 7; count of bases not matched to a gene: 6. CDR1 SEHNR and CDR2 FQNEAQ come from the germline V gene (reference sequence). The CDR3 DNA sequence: TGTGCCAGCAGCTCGCAGGGGGAGGTTGGCTACACCTTC. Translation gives CASSSQGEVGYTF. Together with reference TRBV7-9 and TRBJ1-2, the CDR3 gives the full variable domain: DTGVSQNPRHKITKRGQNVTFRCDPISEHNRLYWYRQTLGQGPEFLTYFQNEAQLEKSRLLSDRFSAERPKGSFSTLEIQRTEQGDSAMYLCASSSQGEVGYTFGSGTRLTVV.

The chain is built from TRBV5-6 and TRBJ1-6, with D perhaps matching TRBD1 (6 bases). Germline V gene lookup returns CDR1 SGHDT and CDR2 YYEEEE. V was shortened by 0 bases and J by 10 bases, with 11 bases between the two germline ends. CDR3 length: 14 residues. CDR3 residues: CASSLAGAGSPLHF. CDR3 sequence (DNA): TGTGCCAGCAGCTTGGCAGGGGCTGGATCACCCCTCCACTTT.